This paragraph covers one T cell receptor (beta chain) sequence. Its antigen is not identified. This specimen comes from a study of T cell responses to AZD1222 COVID-19 vaccine. Study outcomes and limitations: The donors showed a predominance of white British ancestry and of females, with possible underestimation of clonal diversity.

Using immunoSEQ multiplex PCR, the repertoire was profiled, and TCRdb retains in-frame clones only, with some absent. The data contain 84,000 or so clones, roughly 89% of them seen just once; the ten biggest clones take up 2.2%. This TCR came from an adult in good health. Sequenced here: peripheral blood, sampled on day 0 of AZD1222 vaccination.

The CDR3, as DNA: TGCGCCAGCAGCTTGGGACCCCCCGGGGAGCTGTTTTTT. It is translated as CASSLGPPGELFF. The V call is TRBV5-1, the J call TRBJ2-2; no clear D. The CDR3 has 13 amino acids. Germline V gives CDR1 SGHRS, CDR2 YFSETQ. V dropped 0 bases and J dropped 6 bases, with 6 bases sitting between them.